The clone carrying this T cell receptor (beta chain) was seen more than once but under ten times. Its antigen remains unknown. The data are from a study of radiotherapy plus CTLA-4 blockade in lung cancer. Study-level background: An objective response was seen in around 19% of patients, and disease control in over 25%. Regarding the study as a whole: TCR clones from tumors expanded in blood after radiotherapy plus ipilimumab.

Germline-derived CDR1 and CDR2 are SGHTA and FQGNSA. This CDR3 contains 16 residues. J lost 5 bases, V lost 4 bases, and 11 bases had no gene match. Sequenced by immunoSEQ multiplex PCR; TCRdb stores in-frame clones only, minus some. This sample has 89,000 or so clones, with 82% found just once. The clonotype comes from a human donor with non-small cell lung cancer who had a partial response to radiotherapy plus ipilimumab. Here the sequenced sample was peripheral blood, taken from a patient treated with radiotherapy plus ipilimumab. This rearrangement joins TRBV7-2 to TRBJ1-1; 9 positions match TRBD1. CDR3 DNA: TGTGCCAGCAGCTCCAAGACAGGGGGTTTGACGACTGAAGCTTTCTTT. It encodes CASSSKTGGLTTEAFF.